The clone carrying this TCR beta chain showed up many times. This specimen belongs to a study of blood T cells in healthy people across ages. It was with a sample-barcoded 5' primer and a J-beta primer mix that a second PCR of roughly 7 to 12 cycles was run. TCRdb reanalysed the 5' RACE reads using MiXCR and keeps one entry per CDR3 protein. The sample contains hundreds of thousands of distinct CDR3 sequences, about a third of which appear only once. Sample: blood. The origin of this receptor is a woman older than 75 in good health.

This chain's CDR3 is CASSFRPSVPLQTQYF. CDR3 bases: TGTGCCAGCAGCTTCCGTCCTAGCGTTCCACTCCAGACCCAGTACTTC. The V and J genes are TRBV7-6 and TRBJ2-5; TRBD2 might be the D (6 bases). From germline, CDR1 is SGHVS and CDR2 FNYEAQ. The CDR3 covers 16 residues. V lost 3 bases and J lost 6, with 20 bases in between.